This T cell receptor (beta chain) was sequenced for a study of CD8+CD57+ T cells in acquired aplastic anemia. Study details: Mean yield of DNA from sorted CD4+ and CD8+ cells was approximately 3 ug. Study findings and constraints: Patients and controls had CD8+ Simpson's diversity values that were not significantly distinct. Patients and controls turned out to have 25 to 35 CD8+ CDR3 sequences in common.

As to this clonotype: The antigen is unknown. At one end the junction does not follow the germline gene, possibly because of a read error.

The use of genomic DNA as template underpinned the TCR beta VDJ and CDR3 profiling. One entry per CDR3 protein results from TCRdb running MiXCR on the reads. The data contain roughly 40,000 distinct CDR3 sequences, 68% of them singletons. Sequencing was performed on sorted CD4+, CD8+, or CD8+CD57+ T cells (not recorded which) from PBMCs. The receptor comes from a human donor in good health, serving as a control.

CDR3 DNA sequence: TGCAGTGCTCTTTCGGTGGGACTAGCGACAGGTACGCAGTATTTT. It encodes CSALSVGLATGTQYF. The chain links TRBV20-1 to TRBJ2-3; 10 nucleotides match TRBD2. The CDR3 loop spans 15 amino acids. CDR1 and CDR2 (germline): DFQATT, SNEGSKA (reference sequence).